This TCR beta chain was recovered during a study of cytomegalovirus exposure and HLA in healthy donors. CDR1 and CDR2 from the germline V gene are MDHEN and SYDVKM. The V gene end was trimmed by 5 bases and the J gene end by 1 base; junction bases not matched to a gene: 2. This CDR3 is 15 amino acids long. About this clone: Its antigen is currently unknown.

Study outcomes and limitations: An analysis done earlier found most TCR beta V segments productive about 90% or about 30% of the time. An analysis that was carried out later associated 15,000 to 20,000 TCR beta sequences with HLA alleles at 0.05 false discovery rate. Judged likely to be a sequencing artifact was a cluster of highly shared sequence variants. Looking again later, the authors saw that most CMV-associated TCR beta chains seemed HLA-restricted.

Primers included in the PCR were 60 Vbeta and 13 Jbeta primers. Clones were sequenced by immunoSEQ multiplex PCR, and TCRdb holds only the in-frame ones, with some missing. The data show about 150,000 clones, with around nine tenths seen just once and about 5.5% held by the top ten. The TCR sequence derives from a woman aged 25 to 45 in good health and CMV-seronegative. This chain connects TRBV28 to TRBJ1-4; 9 bases are shared with TRBD1. The sample was PBMCs. The CDR3 loop reads CASSLGQGTNEKLFF. The CDR3 bases are TGTGCCAGCAGTCTGGGACAGGGAACTAATGAAAAACTGTTTTTT.